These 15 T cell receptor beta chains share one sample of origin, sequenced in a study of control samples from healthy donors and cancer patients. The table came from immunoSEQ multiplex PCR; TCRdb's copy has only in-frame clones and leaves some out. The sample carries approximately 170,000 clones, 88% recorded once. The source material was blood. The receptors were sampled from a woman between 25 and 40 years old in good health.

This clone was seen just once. Written as DNA, the CDR3 is TGTGCCAGCAGCTTAGGGCCGGGGACCGAGCAGTACTTC. Protein product: CASSLGPGTEQYF. This chain links TRBV7-2 with TRBJ2-7; D assignment may be TRBD1 or TRBD2 (5 bases each). Germline V gene sequence: CDR1 SGHTA, CDR2 FQGNSA. CDR3 length equals 13 residues. The V gene lost 1 base and the J gene lost 6 bases, with 10 bases spanning the gap.

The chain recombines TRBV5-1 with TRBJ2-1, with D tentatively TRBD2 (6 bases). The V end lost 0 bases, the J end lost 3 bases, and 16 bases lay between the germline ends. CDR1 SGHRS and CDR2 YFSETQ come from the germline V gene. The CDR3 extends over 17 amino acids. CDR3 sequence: CASSLVKISGDYNEQFF. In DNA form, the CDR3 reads TGCGCCAGCAGCTTGGTAAAGATTAGCGGTGACTACAATGAGCAGTTCTTC.

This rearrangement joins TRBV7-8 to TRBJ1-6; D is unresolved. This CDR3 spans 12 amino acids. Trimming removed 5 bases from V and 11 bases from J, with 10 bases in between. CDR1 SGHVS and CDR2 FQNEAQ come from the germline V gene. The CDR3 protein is CASSPDSAPLHF. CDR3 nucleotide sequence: TGTGCCAGCAGCCCGGACTCGGCACCCCTCCACTTT. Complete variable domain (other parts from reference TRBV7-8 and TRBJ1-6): GAGVSQSPRYKVAKRGQDVALRCDPISGHVSLFWYQQALGQGPEFLTYFQNEAQLDKSGLPSDRFFAERPEGSVSTLKIQRTQQEDSAVYLCASSPDSAPLHFGNGTRLTVT.

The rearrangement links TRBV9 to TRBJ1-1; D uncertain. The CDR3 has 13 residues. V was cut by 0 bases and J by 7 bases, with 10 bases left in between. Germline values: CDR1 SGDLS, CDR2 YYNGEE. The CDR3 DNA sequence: TGTGCCAGCAGCGTAGAAGACTTGGGTGAAGCTTTCTTT. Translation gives CASSVEDLGEAFF.

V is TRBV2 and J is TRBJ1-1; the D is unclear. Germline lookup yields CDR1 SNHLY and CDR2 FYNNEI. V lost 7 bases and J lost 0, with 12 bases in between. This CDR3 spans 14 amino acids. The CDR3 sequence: CASKRRALNTEAFF. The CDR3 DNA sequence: TGTGCCAGCAAGAGAAGGGCCCTGAACACTGAAGCTTTCTTT. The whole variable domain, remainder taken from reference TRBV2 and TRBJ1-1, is EPEVTQTPSHQVTQMGQEVILRCVPISNHLYFYWYRQILGQKVEFLVSFYNNEISEKSEIFDDQFSVERPDGSNFTLKIRSTKLEDSAMYFCASKRRALNTEAFFGQGTRLTVV.

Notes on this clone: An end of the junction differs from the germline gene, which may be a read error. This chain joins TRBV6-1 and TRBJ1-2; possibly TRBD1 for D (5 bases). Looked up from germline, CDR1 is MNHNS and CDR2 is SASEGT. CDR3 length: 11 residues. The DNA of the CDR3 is TGTGCCAGCAGTGGAGCGAGGGACCAGAACTTC. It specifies CASSGARDQNF.

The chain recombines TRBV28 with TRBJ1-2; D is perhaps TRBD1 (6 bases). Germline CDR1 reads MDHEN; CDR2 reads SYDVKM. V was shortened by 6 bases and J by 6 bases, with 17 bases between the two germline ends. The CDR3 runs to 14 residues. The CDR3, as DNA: TGTGCCAGCAGACTACAGGGAGGATACGATGGCTACACCTTC. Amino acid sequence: CASRLQGGYDGYTF.

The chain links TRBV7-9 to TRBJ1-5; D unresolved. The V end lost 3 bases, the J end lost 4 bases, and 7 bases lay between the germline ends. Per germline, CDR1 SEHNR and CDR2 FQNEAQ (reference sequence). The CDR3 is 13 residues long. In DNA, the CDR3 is TGTGCCAGCAGCTTGGCCTATAATCAGCCCCAGCATTTT. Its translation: CASSLAYNQPQHF. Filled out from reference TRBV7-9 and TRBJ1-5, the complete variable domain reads DTGVSQNPRHKITKRGQNVTFRCDPISEHNRLYWYRQTLGQGPEFLTYFQNEAQLEKSRLLSDRFSAERPKGSFSTLEIQRTEQGDSAMYLCASSLAYNQPQHFGDGTRLSIL.

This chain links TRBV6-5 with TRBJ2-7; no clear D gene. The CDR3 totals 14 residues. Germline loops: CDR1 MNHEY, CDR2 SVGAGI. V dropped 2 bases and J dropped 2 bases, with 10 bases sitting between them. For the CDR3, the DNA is TGTGCCAGCAGTTACAACGAAGGGCCCTACGAGCAGTACTTC. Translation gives CASSYNEGPYEQYF.

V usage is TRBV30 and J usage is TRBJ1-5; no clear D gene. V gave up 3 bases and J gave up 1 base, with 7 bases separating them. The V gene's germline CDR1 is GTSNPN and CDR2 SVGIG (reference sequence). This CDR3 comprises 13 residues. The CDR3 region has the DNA TGTGCCTGGAGCGAGCAGAGCAATCAGCCCCAGCATTTT. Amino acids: CAWSEQSNQPQHF.

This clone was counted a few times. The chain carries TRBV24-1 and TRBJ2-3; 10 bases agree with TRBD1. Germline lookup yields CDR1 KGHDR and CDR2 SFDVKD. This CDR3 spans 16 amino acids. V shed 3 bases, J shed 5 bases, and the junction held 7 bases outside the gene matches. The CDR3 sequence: CATSDPGTGAGDTQYF. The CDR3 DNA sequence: TGTGCCACCAGTGATCCCGGGACAGGGGCTGGAGATACGCAGTATTTT.

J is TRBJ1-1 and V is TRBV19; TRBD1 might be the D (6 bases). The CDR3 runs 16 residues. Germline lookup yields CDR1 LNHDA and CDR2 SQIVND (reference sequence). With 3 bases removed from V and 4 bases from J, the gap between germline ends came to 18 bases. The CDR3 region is CASSIRRGALGTEAFF. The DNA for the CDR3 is TGTGCCAGTAGTATTAGGCGGGGGGCTCTTGGCACTGAAGCTTTCTTT.

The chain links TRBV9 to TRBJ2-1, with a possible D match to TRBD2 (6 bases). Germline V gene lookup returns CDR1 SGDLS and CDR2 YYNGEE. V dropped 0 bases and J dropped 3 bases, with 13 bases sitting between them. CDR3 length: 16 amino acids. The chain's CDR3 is CASSVGGDSLYNEQFF. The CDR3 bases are TGTGCCAGCAGCGTAGGGGGGGACTCCCTCTACAATGAGCAGTTCTTC.

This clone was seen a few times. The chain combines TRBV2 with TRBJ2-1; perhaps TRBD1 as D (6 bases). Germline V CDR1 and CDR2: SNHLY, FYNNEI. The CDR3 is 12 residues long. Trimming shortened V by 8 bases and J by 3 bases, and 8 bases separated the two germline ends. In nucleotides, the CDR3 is TGTGCCAGCTGGGACAACTACAATGAGCAGTTCTTC. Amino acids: CASWDNYNEQFF.

DNA of the CDR3: TGTGCCAGCAGGGTCGTACTAGCCCCCTACGAGCAGTACTTC. Amino acid sequence: CASRVVLAPYEQYF. This sequence joins TRBV2 and TRBJ2-7; a possible D gene is TRBD2 (6 bases). Germline loops: CDR1 SNHLY, CDR2 FYNNEI. Deletions cut 6 bases from V and 2 bases from J, with 14 bases between. The CDR3 runs to 14 residues. The whole variable domain, remainder taken from reference TRBV2 and TRBJ2-7, is EPEVTQTPSHQVTQMGQEVILRCVPISNHLYFYWYRQILGQKVEFLVSFYNNEISEKSEIFDDQFSVERPDGSNFTLKIRSTKLEDSAMYFCASRVVLAPYEQYFGPGTRLTVT.